Listed below are T cell receptor beta chains from one sample, sequenced in a study of T-cell reconstitution after alpha-beta-depleted transplantation in children. TCRdb analysed the PCR reads with MiXCR anew, one entry per CDR3 protein. The table includes 100,000 to 120,000 distinct CDR3 sequences, approximately 6% detected once. The sample consisted of PBMCs, mostly from graft donor cells, taken 360 days after TCRalphabeta/CD19-depleted stem cell transplant. These receptor sequences come from a male patient between 2 and 15 years old who had a stem cell transplant for acute lymphoblastic leukemia, so the T cells may come from the graft donor. The conserved cysteine and the conserved F or W are not part of the CDR3 here. Each record gives: V gene, J gene, CDR3 length, CDR3 protein.

TRBV7-9	TRBJ2-1	14	ASSLILAFHFNEQF
TRBV7-6	TRBJ1-6	13	ASSSTGQPNSPLH
TRBV4-1	TRBJ2-5	15	ASSQVSDLVGRETQY
TRBV27	TRBJ2-6	14	ASSLGRASGANVLT
TRBV7-9	TRBJ1-1	13	ASSLLGTVNTEAF
TRBV15	TRBJ2-2	12	ATSRDRPPGELF
TRBV11-2	TRBJ2-1	13	ASSLWNSVYNEQF
TRBV4-3	TRBJ2-1	13	ASSLTSGRFIEQF
TRBV2	TRBJ2-1	10	ASRAGQNEQF
TRBV20-1	TRBJ2-3	13	SARDLDRGTDTQY
TRBV4-3	TRBJ2-7	11	ASSQDRWGEQY
TRBV5-1	TRBJ2-7	12	ASSLGQGAYEQY
TRBV6-1	TRBJ1-1	12	ASSQTGSNTEAF
TRBV9	TRBJ2-6	14	ASSVADASGANVLT
TRBV7-9	TRBJ2-5	14	ASSFLSGDRKETQY
TRBV6-1	TRBJ2-5	16	ASSEAVGTSGDLETQY
TRBV6-1	TRBJ2-2	15	ASNPKAGAMNTGELF
TRBV27	TRBJ2-7	11	ASSWEASYEQY
TRBV15	TRBJ2-5	9	ATRDRRTQY
TRBV12-3/TRBV12-4	TRBJ2-7	11	ASRLGTGSEQY
TRBV7-9	TRBJ2-3	10	ASSSPADTQY
TRBV6-2/TRBV6-3	TRBJ1-1	12	ASRVGESNTEAF
TRBV6-6	TRBJ2-5	11	ASSPGTGKTQY
TRBV27	TRBJ1-1	9	ASIWGTEAF
TRBV7-9	TRBJ2-3	13	ASSLGDTYTDTQY
TRBV4-3	TRBJ1-2	12	ASSLRTGGYGYT
TRBV3-1	TRBJ2-7	13	ASSQVTQGGYEQY
TRBV2	TRBJ2-5	12	ASSDYRPGETQY
TRBV20-1	TRBJ2-5	10	SARGGKETQY
TRBV28	TRBJ2-7	11	ASSLSGGGQQY
TRBV7-2	TRBJ2-7	11	ASSVLQGYEQY
TRBV9	TRBJ1-1	11	ASSPGDRSEAF
TRBV5-1	TRBJ2-1	13	ASSLDLASRNEQF
TRBV3-1	TRBJ2-7	9	ASSPPYEQY
TRBV28	TRBJ2-3	13	ASSRTGRRTDTQY
TRBV2	TRBJ2-4	17	ASSEAGLAGVLAKNIQY
TRBV5-5	TRBJ1-6	13	ASSAQGVRNSPLH
TRBV29-1	TRBJ2-1	11	SVESWGDNEQF
TRBV5-1	TRBJ2-5	13	ASSLRWGSQETQY
TRBV5-6	TRBJ1-2	13	ASSLWSGANYGYT
TRBV7-3	TRBJ2-4	13	ASSLAGASKNIQY
TRBV2	TRBJ1-1	13	ASSEERALNTEAF
TRBV5-1	TRBJ1-5	13	ASSLGQGPNQPQH